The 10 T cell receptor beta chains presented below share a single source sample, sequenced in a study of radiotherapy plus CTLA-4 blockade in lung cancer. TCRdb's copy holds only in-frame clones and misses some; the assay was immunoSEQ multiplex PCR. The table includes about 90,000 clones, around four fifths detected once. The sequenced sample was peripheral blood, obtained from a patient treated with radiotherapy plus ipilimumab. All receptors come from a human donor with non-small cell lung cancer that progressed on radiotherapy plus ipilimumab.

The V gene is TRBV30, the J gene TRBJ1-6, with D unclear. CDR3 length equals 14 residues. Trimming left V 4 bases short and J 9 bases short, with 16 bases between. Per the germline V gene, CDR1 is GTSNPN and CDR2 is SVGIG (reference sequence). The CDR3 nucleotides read TGTGCCTGGAACGGGGTGAGTGGTCTTTCACCCCTCCACTTT. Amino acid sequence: CAWNGVSGLSPLHF.

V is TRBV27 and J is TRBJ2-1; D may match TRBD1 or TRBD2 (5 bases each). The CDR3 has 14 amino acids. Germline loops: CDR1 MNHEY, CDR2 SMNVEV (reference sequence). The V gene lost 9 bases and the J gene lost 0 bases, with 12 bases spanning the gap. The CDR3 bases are TGTGCCAGTATGGGACGGAACTCCTACAATGAGCAGTTCTTC. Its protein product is CASMGRNSYNEQFF.

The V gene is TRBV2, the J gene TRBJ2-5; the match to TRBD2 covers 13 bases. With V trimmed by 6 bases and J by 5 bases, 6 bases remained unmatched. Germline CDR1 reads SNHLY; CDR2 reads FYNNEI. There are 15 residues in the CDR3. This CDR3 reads CASSRTSGGRETQYF. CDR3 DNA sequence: TGTGCCAGCAGCAGGACTAGCGGGGGTAGGGAGACCCAGTACTTC.

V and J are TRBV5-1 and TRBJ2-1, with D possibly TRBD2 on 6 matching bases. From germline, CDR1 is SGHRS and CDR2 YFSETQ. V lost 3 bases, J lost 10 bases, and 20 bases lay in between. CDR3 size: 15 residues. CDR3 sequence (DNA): TGCGCCAGCAGCTCCCCTCGGGGTAGCGGAGACGAGCAGTTCTTC. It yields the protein CASSSPRGSGDEQFF.

In DNA form, the CDR3 reads TGCGCCAGCCGACCGGGACAGGGGAACTATGGCTACACCTTC. This encodes CASRPGQGNYGYTF. The genes are TRBV5-1 and TRBJ1-2; TRBD1 aligns across 10 bases. The CDR3 length is 14 residues. The V gene end was trimmed by 7 bases and the J gene end by 2 bases; junction bases not matched to a gene: 5. Germline CDR1 is SGHRS and CDR2 is YFSETQ.

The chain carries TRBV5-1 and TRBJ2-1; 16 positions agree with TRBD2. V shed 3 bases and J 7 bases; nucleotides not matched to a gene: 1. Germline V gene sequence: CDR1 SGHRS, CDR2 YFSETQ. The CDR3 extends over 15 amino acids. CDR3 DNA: TGCGCCAGCAGCTGGGGACTAGCGGGAGGGAATGAGCAGTTCTTC. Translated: CASSWGLAGGNEQFF.

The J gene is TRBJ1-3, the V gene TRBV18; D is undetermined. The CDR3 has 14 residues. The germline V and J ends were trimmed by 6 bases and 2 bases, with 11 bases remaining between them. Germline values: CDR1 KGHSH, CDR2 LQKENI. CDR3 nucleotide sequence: TGTGCCAGCTCCTCTGGATATACTGGAAACACCATATATTTT. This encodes CASSSGYTGNTIYF.

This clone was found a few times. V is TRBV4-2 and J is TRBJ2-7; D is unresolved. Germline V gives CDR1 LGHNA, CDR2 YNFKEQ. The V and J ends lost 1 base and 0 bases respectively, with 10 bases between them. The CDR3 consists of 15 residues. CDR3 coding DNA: TGTGCCAGCAGCCAAGCGCCTGGCAGCTCCTACGAGCAGTACTTC. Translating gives CASSQAPGSSYEQYF.

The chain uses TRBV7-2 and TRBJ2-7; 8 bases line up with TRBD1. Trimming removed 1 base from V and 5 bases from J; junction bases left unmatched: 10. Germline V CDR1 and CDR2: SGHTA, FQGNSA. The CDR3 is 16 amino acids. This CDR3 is CASSLEIGTGPHEQYF. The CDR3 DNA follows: TGTGCCAGCAGCTTAGAGATCGGGACAGGTCCCCACGAGCAGTACTTC.

The CDR3 here is CASGLNGHLGSEQYF. CDR3 nucleotides: TGTGCCAGCGGCCTAAACGGTCACTTAGGGAGCGAGCAGTACTTC. The chain combines TRBV5-4 with TRBJ2-7; possible D gene TRBD2, 5 bases. Germline-derived CDR1 and CDR2 are SGHNT and YYREEE (reference sequence). The CDR3 sequence is 15 residues long. V lost 7 bases and J 6 bases, leaving 23 bases between the germline ends.